Sequencing of this TCR beta chain was carried out in a study of glioma-infiltrating T cells after dendritic cell vaccination (dated by TCRdb to the mid-2010s). As for the study more broadly: The cohort included 15 or so glioblastoma patients drawn from Phase I and II dendritic cell vaccination trials, of whom 9 were newly diagnosed and 6 had recurrent disease. Patients received autologous tumor lysate-pulsed dendritic cell vaccination between about 2003 and 2013. To make the vaccine, monocyte-derived dendritic cells were cultured for seven days with IL-4 and GM-CSF and then pulsed overnight with autologous tumor lysate. Three intradermal dendritic cell vaccine injections were administered to patients at biweekly intervals in the arm below the axilla. In glioblastoma patients vaccinated with dendritic cells, deep sequencing of TCR beta CDR3 regions served to measure tumor-infiltrating lymphocyte content and to compare repertoires between tumor and blood. Survival after dendritic cell vaccination was correlated with TCR sequencing metrics, such as TIL content and the overlap between tumor and blood repertoires. Results the study describes overall, beyond this receptor: The cohort was small and heterogeneous, and full blood and tumor sets were available for few patients, with initial-recurrent tumor pairs available for even fewer patients. The three-group TCR overlap response model was characterized as speculative, and prospective validation of the model was stated to be required. After dendritic cell vaccination, a higher estimated pretreatment TIL content predicted longer time to progression and longer overall survival. TCR clonality showed no direct relationship with survival, which suggests that a diverse polyclonal response may matter.

Patients were selected on the basis of adequate residual fresh-frozen tumor tissue and more than two years of available survival data. An isocitrate dehydrogenase mutation was not carried by any of the glioblastoma patients, although molecular status was otherwise variable. PBMC collection took place before vaccination, two weeks after the third vaccination, and at tumor progression if progression occurred. The Qiagen DNeasy Blood extraction Kit was used to extract genomic DNA. The CDR3 holds 15 amino acids from the cysteine to the phenylalanine. Only CDR3 DNA is held: 45 bases, read in frame from base 1. Per the germline V gene, SGHAT is the CDR1 and FQNNGV is the CDR2. V is cut back by 5 bases and J by 4 bases, with 7 bases in the junction unmatched. As regards this clone: Its antigen has not been determined. Base-call qualities are not available, and no considerably larger clone is one nucleotide away.

TCRB CDR3 regions were amplified from around 1.9 ug genomic DNA, or all available DNA if less, using the immunoSEQ assay. The multiplex PCR relied on 60 forward primers for TCR V beta segments and 13 reverse primers for J beta segments. To estimate reads per starting template, synthetic control templates were spiked into each sample at limiting dilution. Sequencing produced 87 bp reads on the Illumina HiSeq System. The authors' analysis ran thus. To remove PCR and sequencing errors, closely related sequences were merged with a nearest neighbor algorithm. TCR overlap was defined as the percentage of unique tumor TCR beta sequences that were also present in the same patient's peripheral blood. TCRdb holds this immuneACCESS table with in-frame rearrangements only. Some clones are missing; in checked studies, unresolved V genes explain under half, and the rest has no known cause. V and J calls and clone size come straight from that table; D and trimming were deduced from the DNA. Counted in this sample were under 35,000 clones; over 90% of them appeared once. The ten largest account for 2.2% of the sample.

The material sequenced was blood, taken before dendritic cell vaccination. The sequence derives from a human donor with glioblastoma. The V and J segments used are TRBV11-2 and TRBJ2-3; TRBD2 matches 9 bases in the middle. The CDR3 corresponds to CASSGAGGRSDTQYF. The nucleotides read TGTGCCAGCAGCGGGGCGGGGGGGCGTTCAGATACGCAGTATTTT.